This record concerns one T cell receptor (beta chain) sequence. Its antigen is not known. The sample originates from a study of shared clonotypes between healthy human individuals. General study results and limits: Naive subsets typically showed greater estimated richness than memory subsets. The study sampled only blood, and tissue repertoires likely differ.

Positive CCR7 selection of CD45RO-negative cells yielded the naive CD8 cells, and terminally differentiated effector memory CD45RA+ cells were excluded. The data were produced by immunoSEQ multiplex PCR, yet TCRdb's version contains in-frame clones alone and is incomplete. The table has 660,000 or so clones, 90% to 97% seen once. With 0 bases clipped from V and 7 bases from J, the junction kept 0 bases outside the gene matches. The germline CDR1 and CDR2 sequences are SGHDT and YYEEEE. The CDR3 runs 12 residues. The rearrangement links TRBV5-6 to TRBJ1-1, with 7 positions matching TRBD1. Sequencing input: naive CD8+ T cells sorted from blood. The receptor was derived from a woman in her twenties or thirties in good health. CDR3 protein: CASSLAGGEAFF. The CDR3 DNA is TGTGCCAGCAGCTTGGCAGGGGGTGAAGCTTTCTTT.